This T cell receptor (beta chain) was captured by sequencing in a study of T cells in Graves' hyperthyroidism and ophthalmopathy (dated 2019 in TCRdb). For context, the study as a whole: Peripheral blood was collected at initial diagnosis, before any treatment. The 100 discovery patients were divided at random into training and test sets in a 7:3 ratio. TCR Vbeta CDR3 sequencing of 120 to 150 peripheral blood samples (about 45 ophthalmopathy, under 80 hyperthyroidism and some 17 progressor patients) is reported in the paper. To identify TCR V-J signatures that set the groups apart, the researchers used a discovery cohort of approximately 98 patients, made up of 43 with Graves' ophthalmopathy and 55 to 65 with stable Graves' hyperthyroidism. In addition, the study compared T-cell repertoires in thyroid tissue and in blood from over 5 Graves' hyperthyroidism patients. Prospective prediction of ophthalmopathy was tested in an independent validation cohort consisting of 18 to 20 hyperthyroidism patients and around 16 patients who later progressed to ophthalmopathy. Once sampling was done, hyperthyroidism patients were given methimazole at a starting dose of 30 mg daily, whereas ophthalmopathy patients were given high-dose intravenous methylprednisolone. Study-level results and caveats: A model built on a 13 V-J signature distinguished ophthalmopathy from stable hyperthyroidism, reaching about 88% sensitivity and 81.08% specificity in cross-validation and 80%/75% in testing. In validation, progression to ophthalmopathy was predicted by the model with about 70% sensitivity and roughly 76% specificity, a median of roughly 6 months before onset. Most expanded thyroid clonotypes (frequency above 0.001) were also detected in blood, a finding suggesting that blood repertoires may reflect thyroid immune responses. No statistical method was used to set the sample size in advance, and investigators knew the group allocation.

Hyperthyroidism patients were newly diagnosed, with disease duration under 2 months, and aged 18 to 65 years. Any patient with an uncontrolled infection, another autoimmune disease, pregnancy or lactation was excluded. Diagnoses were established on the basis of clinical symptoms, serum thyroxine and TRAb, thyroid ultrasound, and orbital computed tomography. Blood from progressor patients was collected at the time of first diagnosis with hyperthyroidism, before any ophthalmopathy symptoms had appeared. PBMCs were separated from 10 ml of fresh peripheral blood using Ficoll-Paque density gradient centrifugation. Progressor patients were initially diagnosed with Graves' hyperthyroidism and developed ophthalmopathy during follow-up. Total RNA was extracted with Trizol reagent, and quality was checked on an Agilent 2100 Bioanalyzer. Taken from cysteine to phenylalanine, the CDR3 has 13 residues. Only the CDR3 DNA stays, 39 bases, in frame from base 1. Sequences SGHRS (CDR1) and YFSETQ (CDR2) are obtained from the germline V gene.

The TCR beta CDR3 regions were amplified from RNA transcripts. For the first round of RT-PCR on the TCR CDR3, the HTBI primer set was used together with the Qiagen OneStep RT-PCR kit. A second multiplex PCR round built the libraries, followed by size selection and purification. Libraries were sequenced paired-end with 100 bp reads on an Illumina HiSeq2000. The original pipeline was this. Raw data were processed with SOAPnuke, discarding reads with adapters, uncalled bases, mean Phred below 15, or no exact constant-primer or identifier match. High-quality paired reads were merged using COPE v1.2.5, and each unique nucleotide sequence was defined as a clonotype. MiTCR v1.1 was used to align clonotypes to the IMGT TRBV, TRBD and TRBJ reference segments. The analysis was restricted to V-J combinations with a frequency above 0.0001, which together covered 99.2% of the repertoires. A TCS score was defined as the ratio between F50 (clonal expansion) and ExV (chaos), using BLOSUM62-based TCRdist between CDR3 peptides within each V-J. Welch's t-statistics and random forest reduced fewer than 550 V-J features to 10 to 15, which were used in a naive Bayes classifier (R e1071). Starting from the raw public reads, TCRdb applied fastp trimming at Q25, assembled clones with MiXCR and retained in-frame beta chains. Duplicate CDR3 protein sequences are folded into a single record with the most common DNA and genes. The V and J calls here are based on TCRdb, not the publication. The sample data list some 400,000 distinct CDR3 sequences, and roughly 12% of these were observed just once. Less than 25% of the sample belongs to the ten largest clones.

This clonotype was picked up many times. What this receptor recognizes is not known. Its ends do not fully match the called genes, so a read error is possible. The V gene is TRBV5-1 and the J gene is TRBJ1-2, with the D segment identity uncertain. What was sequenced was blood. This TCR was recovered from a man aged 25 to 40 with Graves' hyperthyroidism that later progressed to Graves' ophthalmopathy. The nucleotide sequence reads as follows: TGTGCCAGCAGCTTAGAAGGAAACTATGGCTACACCTTC. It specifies CASSLEGNYGYTF.